This passage covers 17 T cell receptor beta chains from one sample sequenced in a study of T cells expressing NK-cell markers. TCRdb reanalyzed the 5' RACE reads, giving one entry per CDR3 protein sequence and no DNA. The table for this sample gives roughly 160,000 distinct CDR3 sequences. Sequencing used blood T cells: a sorted CD56 or NKG2C T cell subset, CD4+ or CD8+ T cells, or bulk PBMC T cells (not recorded which). The source is a woman between 18 and 75 years old in good health.

V usage is TRBV19 and J usage is TRBJ1-1; the TCRdb call, TRBD1, lacks DNA for checking. This CDR3 is 15 amino acids long. Germline lookup yields CDR1 LNHDA and CDR2 SQIVND (reference sequence). The CDR3 sequence: CASSPDRGPRTEAFF.

V and J are TRBV5-1 and TRBJ1-5; the D call from TCRdb, TRBD1, cannot be confirmed without DNA. The CDR3 is 13 residues long. The V gene's germline CDR1 is SGHRS and CDR2 YFSETQ. CDR3 in amino acids: CASRDSFNQPQHF.

J is TRBJ2-3 and V is TRBV18; TCRdb returns TRBD1, unconfirmable since there is no DNA. Germline V CDR1 and CDR2: KGHSH, LQKENI. The CDR3 is 14 amino acids. The CDR3 here is CASSPPSGVDTQYF. The full variable domain, rest sourced from reference TRBV18 and TRBJ2-3, is NAGVMQNPRHLVRRRGQEARLRCSPMKGHSHVYWYRQLPEEGLKFMVYLQKENIIDESGMPKERFSAEFPKEGPSILRIQQVVRGDSAAYFCASSPPSGVDTQYFGPGTRLTVL.

The chain is built from TRBV27 and TRBJ2-4. The CDR3 runs 13 residues. Germline loops: CDR1 MNHEY, CDR2 SMNVEV (reference sequence). CDR3 residues: CASSFREQTTQYF.

The chain is built from TRBV5-1 and TRBJ2-7; TCRdb's D call of TRBD1 is untestable without DNA. The CDR3 is 13 amino acids. Per germline, CDR1 SGHRS and CDR2 YFSETQ. This CDR3 is CASSAYSGYEQYF.

This rearrangement joins TRBV28 to TRBJ2-1. Germline CDR1 is MDHEN and CDR2 is SYDVKM. The CDR3 is 13 amino acids. This chain's CDR3 is CASSLSSHNEQFF.

The genes are TRBV4-2 and TRBJ2-2; TCRdb calls TRBD1, which cannot be checked without DNA. Germline V CDR1 and CDR2: LGHNA, YNFKEQ. This CDR3 has 17 amino acids. CDR3 protein: CASSQDAARANTGELFF.

The V and J genes are TRBV9 and TRBJ2-7; TCRdb gives TRBD1 as the D gene, but with no DNA this cannot be confirmed. There are 16 residues in the CDR3. Germline V gene data show CDR1 as SGDLS and CDR2 as YYNGEE. This CDR3 reads CASSVGAGQGAYEQYF.

V is TRBV18 and J is TRBJ1-2. The CDR3 sequence is 13 residues long. Germline CDR1 reads KGHSH; CDR2 reads LQKENI. CDR3 residues: CASSPPEVGGYTF.

The V and J genes are TRBV7-2 and TRBJ1-6; the D call of TRBD1 rests on TCRdb alone, since no DNA is present to check it. Germline CDR1 and CDR2: SGHTA and FQGNSA. The CDR3 totals 15 residues. The CDR3: CASSQAGTQFSPLHF.

This chain links TRBV5-6 with TRBJ1-5; TCRdb returns TRBD1, unconfirmable since there is no DNA. CDR1 is SGHDT and CDR2 is YYEEEE in the germline V gene. This CDR3 contains 15 residues. CDR3: CASSGGTGGNQPQHF.

V usage is TRBV5-1 and J usage is TRBJ1-6. The germline V gene has CDR1 SGHRS and CDR2 YFSETQ. This CDR3 is 16 amino acids long. The CDR3: CASSREGEVGNSPLHF.

The chain employs TRBV19 and TRBJ1-5; lacking DNA, the TRBD1 call made by TCRdb goes unchecked. Germline-derived CDR1 and CDR2 are LNHDA and SQIVND (reference sequence). The CDR3 loop spans 13 amino acids. This CDR3 is CASGGSVNQPQHF.

J is TRBJ1-4 and V is TRBV11-2. The germline CDR1 and CDR2 sequences are SGHAT and FQNNGV. The CDR3 extends over 15 amino acids. The CDR3 here is CASSPIRATNEKLFF.

The gene calls are TRBV12-3 or TRBV12-4 and TRBJ2-7; the D gene TCRdb calls, TRBD1, cannot be checked with no DNA. CDR3 length: 14 residues. This chain's CDR3 is CASSLDRGVSKQYF.

V gene TRBV20-1 combines with J gene TRBJ1-5. Germline V gene sequence: CDR1 DFQATT, CDR2 SNEGSKA (reference sequence). This CDR3 is built from 14 residues. The chain's CDR3 is CSAETRRGNQPQHF.

The genes are TRBV6-5 and TRBJ2-5. This CDR3 is built from 14 residues. The germline gives CDR1 MNHEY, CDR2 SVGAGI. CDR3 sequence: CASSYSKVEETQYF.